The clone carrying this T cell receptor beta chain was seen only once. Its antigen is still unknown. The data originate from a study of cytomegalovirus exposure and HLA in healthy donors. Study-level points and caveats: Productive status was seen about 90% or about 30% of the time for most TCR beta V segments in an earlier analysis. Most TCR sequences were rare, but some public TCRs occurred in many donors.

The CDR3 loop spans 14 amino acids. From germline, CDR1 is LNHDA and CDR2 SQIVND (reference sequence). V was shortened by 3 bases and J by 2 bases, with 10 bases between the two germline ends. A multiplex PCR was run with 60 Vbeta primers and 13 Jbeta primers. The method was immunoSEQ multiplex PCR; TCRdb's version includes in-frame clones alone and lacks a portion of them. The table has 150,000 to 200,000 clones, around four fifths seen once; the top ten hold approximately 13%. Sequenced input: PBMCs. The chain joins TRBV19 to TRBJ1-2; D might be TRBD1 (5 bases). This clonotype was sampled from a woman between 45 and 60 years old in good health and CMV-seropositive. The CDR3 is CASSIRQPNYGYTF. The CDR3 DNA sequence: TGTGCCAGTAGTATCCGACAGCCCAACTATGGCTACACCTTC.